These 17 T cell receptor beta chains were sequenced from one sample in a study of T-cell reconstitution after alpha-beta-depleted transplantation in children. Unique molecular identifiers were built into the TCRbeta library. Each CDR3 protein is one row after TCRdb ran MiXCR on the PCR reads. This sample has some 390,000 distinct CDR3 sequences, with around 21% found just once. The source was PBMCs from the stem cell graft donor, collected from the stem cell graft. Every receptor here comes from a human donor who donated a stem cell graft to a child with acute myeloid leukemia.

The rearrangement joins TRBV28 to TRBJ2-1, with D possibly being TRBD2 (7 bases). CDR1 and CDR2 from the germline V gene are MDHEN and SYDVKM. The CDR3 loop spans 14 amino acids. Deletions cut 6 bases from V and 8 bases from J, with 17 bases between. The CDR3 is CASSPRGGGYEQFF. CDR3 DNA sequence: TGTGCCAGCAGCCCGAGGGGGGGCGGGTATGAGCAGTTCTTC.

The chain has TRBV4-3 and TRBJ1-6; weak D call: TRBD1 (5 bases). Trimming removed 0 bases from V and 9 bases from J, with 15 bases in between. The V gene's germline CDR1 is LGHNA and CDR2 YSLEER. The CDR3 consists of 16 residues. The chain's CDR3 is CASSQDPGTGLSPLHF. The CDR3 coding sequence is TGCGCCAGCAGCCAAGATCCAGGAACAGGACTTTCACCCCTCCACTTT.

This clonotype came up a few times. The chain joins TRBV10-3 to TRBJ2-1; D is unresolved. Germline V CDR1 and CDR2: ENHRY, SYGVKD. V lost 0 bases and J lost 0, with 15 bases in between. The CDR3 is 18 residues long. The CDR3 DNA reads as TGTGCCATCAGTGAGTCGGGGTTCGGCGACCCCTCCTACAATGAGCAGTTCTTC. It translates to CAISESGFGDPSYNEQFF.

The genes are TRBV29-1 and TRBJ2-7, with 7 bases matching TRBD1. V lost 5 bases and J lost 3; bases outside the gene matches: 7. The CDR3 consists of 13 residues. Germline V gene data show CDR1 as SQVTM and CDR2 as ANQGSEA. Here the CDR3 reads CSVYRQGVYEQYF. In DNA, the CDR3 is TGCAGCGTTTATAGACAGGGAGTCTACGAGCAGTACTTC.

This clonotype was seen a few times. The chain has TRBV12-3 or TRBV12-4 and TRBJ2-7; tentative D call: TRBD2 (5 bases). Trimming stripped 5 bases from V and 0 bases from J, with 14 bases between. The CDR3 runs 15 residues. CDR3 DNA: TGTGCCAGCAGTCCCGGTGGAGGAAGCTCCTACGAGCAGTACTTC. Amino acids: CASSPGGGSSYEQYF.

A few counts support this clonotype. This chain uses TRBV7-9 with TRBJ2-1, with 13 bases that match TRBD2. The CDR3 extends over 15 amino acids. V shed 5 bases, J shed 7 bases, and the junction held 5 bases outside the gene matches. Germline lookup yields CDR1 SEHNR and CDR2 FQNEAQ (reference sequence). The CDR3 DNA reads TGTGCCAGCAGCGGACTAGCGGGAGTAGGGAATGAGCAGTTCTTC. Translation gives CASSGLAGVGNEQFF.

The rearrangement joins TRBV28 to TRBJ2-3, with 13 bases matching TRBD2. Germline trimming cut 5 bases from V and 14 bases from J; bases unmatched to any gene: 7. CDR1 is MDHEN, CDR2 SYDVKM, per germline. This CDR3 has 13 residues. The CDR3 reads CASSPGTSGNLYF. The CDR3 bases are TGTGCCAGCAGTCCCGGGACTAGCGGGAACCTGTATTTT. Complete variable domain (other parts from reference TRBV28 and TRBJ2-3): DVKVTQSSRYLVKRTGEKVFLECVQDMDHENMFWYRQDPGLGLRLIYFSYDVKMKEKGDIPEGYSVSREKKERFSLILESASTNQTSMYLCASSPGTSGNLYFGPGTRLTVL.

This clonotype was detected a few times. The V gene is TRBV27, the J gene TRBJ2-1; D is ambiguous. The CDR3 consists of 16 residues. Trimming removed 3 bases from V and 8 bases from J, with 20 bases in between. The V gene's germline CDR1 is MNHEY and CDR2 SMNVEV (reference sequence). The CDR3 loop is CASSLRLVGLGDEQFF. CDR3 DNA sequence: TGTGCCAGCAGTTTGCGCCTTGTGGGCCTTGGGGATGAGCAGTTCTTC.

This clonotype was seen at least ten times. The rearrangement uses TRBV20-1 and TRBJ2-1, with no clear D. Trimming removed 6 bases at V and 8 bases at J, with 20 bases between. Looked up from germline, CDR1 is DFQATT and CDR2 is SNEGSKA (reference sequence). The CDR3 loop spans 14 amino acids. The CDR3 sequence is CSASIKDVSHEQFF. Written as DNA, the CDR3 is TGCAGTGCCAGCATTAAAGATGTTAGCCATGAGCAGTTCTTC.

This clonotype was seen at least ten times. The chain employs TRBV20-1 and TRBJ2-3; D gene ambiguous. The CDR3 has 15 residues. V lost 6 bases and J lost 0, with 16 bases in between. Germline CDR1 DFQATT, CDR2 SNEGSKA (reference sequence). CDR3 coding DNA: TGCAGTGCCCAAGGTACCGCCGGAAGCACAGATACGCAGTATTTT. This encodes CSAQGTAGSTDTQYF.

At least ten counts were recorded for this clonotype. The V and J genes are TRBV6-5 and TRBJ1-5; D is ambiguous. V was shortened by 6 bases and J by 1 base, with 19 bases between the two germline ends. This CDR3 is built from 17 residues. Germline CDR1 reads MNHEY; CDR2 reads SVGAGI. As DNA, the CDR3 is TGTGCCAGCAGACAGACTCGGGCGGGCGGGAGCAATCAGCCCCAGCATTTT. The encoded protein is CASRQTRAGGSNQPQHF.

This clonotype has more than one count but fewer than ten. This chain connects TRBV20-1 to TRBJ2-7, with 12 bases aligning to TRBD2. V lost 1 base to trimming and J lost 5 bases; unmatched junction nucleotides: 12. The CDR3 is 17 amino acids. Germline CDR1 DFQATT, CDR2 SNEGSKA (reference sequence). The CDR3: CSARGLPRLAGDHEQYF. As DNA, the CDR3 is TGCAGTGCTAGAGGCCTACCTCGACTAGCGGGAGACCACGAGCAGTACTTC.

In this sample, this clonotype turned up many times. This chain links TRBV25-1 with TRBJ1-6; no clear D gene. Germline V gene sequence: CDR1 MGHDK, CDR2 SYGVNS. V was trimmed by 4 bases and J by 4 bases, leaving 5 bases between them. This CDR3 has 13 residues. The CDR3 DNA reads TGTGCCAGCAGTGTCGTTTATAATTCACCCCTCCACTTT. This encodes CASSVVYNSPLHF.

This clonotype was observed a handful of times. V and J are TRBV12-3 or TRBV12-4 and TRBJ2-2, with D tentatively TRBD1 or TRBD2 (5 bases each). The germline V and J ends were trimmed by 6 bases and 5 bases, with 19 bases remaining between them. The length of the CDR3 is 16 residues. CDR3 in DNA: TGTGCCAGCAGGACCCCAATCACCTGGGGGACCGGGGAGCTGTTTTTT. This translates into CASRTPITWGTGELFF.

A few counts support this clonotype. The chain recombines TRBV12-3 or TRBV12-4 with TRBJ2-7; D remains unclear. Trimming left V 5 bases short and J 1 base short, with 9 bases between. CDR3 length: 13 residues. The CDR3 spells CASSLRPSYEQYF. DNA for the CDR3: TGTGCCAGCAGTCTTCGACCGTCCTACGAGCAGTACTTC.

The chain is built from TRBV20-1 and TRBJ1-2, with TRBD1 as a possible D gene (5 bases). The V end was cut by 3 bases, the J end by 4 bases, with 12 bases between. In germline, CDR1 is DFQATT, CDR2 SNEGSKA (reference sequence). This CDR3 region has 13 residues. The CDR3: CSASPGDGYGYTF. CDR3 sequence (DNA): TGCAGTGCTAGTCCGGGGGACGGCTATGGCTACACCTTC.

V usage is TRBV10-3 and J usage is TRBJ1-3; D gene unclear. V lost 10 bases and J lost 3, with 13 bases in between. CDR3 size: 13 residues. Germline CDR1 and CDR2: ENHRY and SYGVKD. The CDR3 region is CATTGSIGNTIYF. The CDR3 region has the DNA TGTGCCACCACCGGGTCCATTGGAAACACCATATATTTT.